This T cell receptor (beta chain) was recorded in a study of blood T cell repertoires in COVID-19. For the study at large: Acute and convalescent COVID-19 specimens originated in the United States, Italy and Spain.

In the authors' methods: Estimation of nucleated cell counts was performed using reference gene primer amplification. The repertoire was sequenced with immunoSEQ multiplex PCR; TCRdb's copy has only in-frame clones and lacks some. V and J calls and clone size come straight from that table; D and trimming were deduced from the DNA. Of 50,000 to 70,000 clones in the sample, approximately 86% are singletons; the top ten hold around 7.7%. Germline V lookup: CDR1 SGHAT, CDR2 FQNNGV. Trimming removed 2 bases at V and 4 bases at J, with 6 bases between. The CDR3 runs to 13 residues. The rearrangement uses TRBV11-2 and TRBJ1-3; D is unresolved. The sequence was collected from a human donor with active COVID-19. The donor label of this sample is uncertain. Sequencing was carried out using peripheral blood. DNA of the CDR3: TGTGCCAGCAGCTTACCGGGAGGAAACACCATATATTTT. Translated, it gives CASSLPGGNTIYF.